This T cell receptor (beta chain) was sequenced during a study of yellow fever vaccine responses in identical twins. TCRdb fed the RT-PCR reads into MiXCR, producing one record per CDR3 protein. Of about 23,000 distinct CDR3 sequences in the sample, over 75% were seen once. This CDR3 contains 14 residues. Trimming removed 1 base at V and 0 bases at J, with 9 bases between. Germline values: CDR1 SQVTM, CDR2 ANQGSEA. The chain is built from TRBV29-1 and TRBJ1-1, with no clear D. Sample: T cells from blood (PBMCs), unsorted or a sorted subset (not recorded which), taken before or after yellow fever vaccination (not recorded which). The receptor was derived from a woman between 18 and 29 years old who received the yellow fever vaccine. Written as DNA, the CDR3 is TGCAGCGTTGAAGGAAGGTTAATGAACACTGAAGCTTTCTTT. This sequence encodes CSVEGRLMNTEAFF.